This T cell receptor beta chain is drawn from a study of long-term antiretroviral therapy in people with HIV. The samples, holding 1-10 million cryopreserved PBMC, were thawed before DNA extraction was carried out. Whole-study results and caveats: Subsequent to ART, diversity was augmented yet persisted below that of transplant donor controls. Repertoires with HIV possessed tighter CDR3 length spans than those of controls.

Comment on this clone: Its antigen is currently unknown.

At the survey level, the v3.0 immunoSEQ assay was run. The assay was immunoSEQ multiplex PCR, and TCRdb's table has in-frame clones only and misses some. This table has about 24,000 clones, approximately 86% appearing once. CDR1 and CDR2 (germline): MNHEY, SMNVEV (reference sequence). V lost 5 bases, J lost 3 bases, and 5 bases stayed unmatched. This CDR3 region has 14 residues. J is TRBJ2-7 and V is TRBV27; the match to TRBD1 covers 9 bases. The sample in question was unsorted PBMCs, obtained 1.2 years after starting antiretroviral therapy. This TCR came from a man aged 45-65 years with HIV. The CDR3 protein is CASSPDRGGYEQYF. The CDR3 DNA sequence: TGTGCCAGCAGTCCGGACAGGGGCGGCTACGAGCAGTACTTC.